A selection of T cell receptor beta chains follows, all from one sample in a study of cytotoxic CD8 clonotypes in ibrutinib-treated CLL. The table came from immunoSEQ multiplex PCR; TCRdb's copy has only in-frame clones and leaves some out. The data contain about 140,000 clones, 80% of them singletons. The sequencing used PBMCs, collected after 36 months of ibrutinib treatment. These receptors were obtained from a human donor with chronic lymphocytic leukemia. Both conserved end residues are part of each CDR3. D genes are given only for firm matches. Expanded clones get a size class; other rows say once, few or many, or leave the size out.

NA	TRBV30	TRBJ2-1	NA	TGTGCCTGGTTCCCATTGTTGGGTACTAGAAGGAATGAGCAGTTCTTC	CAWFPLLGTRRNEQFF
NA	TRBV7-8	TRBJ2-1	NA	TGTGCCAGCAGCTTAGATCACTACTCGATGAGGTTCTACAATGAGCAGTTCTTC	CASSLDHYSMRFYNEQFF
NA	TRBV18	TRBJ1-1	NA	TGTGCCAGCTCACCGTTATCTGTGAACACTGAAGCTTTCTTT	CASSPLSVNTEAFF
NA	TRBV18	TRBJ2-5	TRBD1	TGTGCCAGCTCACAAAACTACAGGGGGCGGGCAGAGACCCAGTACTTC	CASSQNYRGRAETQYF
NA	TRBV4-1	TRBJ2-1	TRBD1	TGCGCCAGCAGCCAAACGAGGGGGACAGAGACCTACAATGAGCAGTTCTTC	CASSQTRGTETYNEQFF
NA	TRBV4-1	TRBJ2-3	NA	TGCGCCAGCAGAATAGTCCGCGGGAAGACGCAGTATTTT	CASRIVRGKTQYF
once	TRBV5-1	TRBJ2-1	TRBD2	TGCGCCAGCAGCTCCAGCGGGGGAGTATACAATGAGCAGTTCTTC	CASSSSGGVYNEQFF
NA	TRBV11-1	TRBJ2-1	NA	TGTGCCAGCAGCTCTCGCCGTGGGGTTGAGCAGTTCTTC	CASSSRRGVEQFF
NA	TRBV6-5	TRBJ2-5	NA	TGTGCCAGCAGCCTTAGGCCGGGACCACCTCAGGCCCAGTACTTC	CASSLRPGPPQAQYF
NA	TRBV5-1	TRBJ2-2	TRBD1	TGCGCCAGCAGCTTGTTCCGGACAGGGGGCACCGGGGAGCTGTTTTTT	CASSLFRTGGTGELFF
NA	TRBV2	TRBJ1-4	NA	TGTGCCAGCAGTGTATCAGGGTGGCCCCGAAATGAAAAACTGTTTTTT	CASSVSGWPRNEKLFF
NA	TRBV19	TRBJ1-1	NA	TGTGCCAGTAGTATCTTTATCTCGGGGGACACTGAAGCTTTCTTT	CASSIFISGDTEAFF
NA	TRBV5-1	TRBJ2-1	NA	TGCGCCAGCAGCGGTTCCGCCTTAACACAGAGCTCCTACAATGAGCAGTTCTTC	CASSGSALTQSSYNEQFF
NA	TRBV6-6	TRBJ2-7	NA	TGTGCCAGCACCGTTGCTTCTGGCGAGCAGTACTTC	CASTVASGEQYF
NA	TRBV28	TRBJ1-5	NA	TGTGCCAGCAGTTCCTTCAACAGAGCTTTAGGAGGTCAGCCCCAGCATTTT	CASSSFNRALGGQPQHF
few	TRBV20-1	TRBJ1-2	NA	TGCAGTGCTAGTAGAGACTATGGCTACACCTTC	CSASRDYGYTF
NA	TRBV19	TRBJ1-4	NA	TGTGCAAGACAGTCGGGGGGGGCTAATGAAAAACTGTTTTTT	CARQSGGANEKLFF
NA	TRBV5-4	TRBJ1-1	TRBD1	TGTGCCAGCAGCAGCGGACAGGGCGGGCACACTGAAGCTTTCTTT	CASSSGQGGHTEAFF
NA	TRBV5-1	TRBJ2-1	NA	TGCGCCAGCAGCTCTAGCGCCGGCTCCTACAATGAGCAGTTCTTC	CASSSSAGSYNEQFF
NA	TRBV6-5	TRBJ2-1	TRBD2	TGTGCCAGCAGCCGACTAGCGGGAGGGCCCAATGAGCAGTTCTTC	CASSRLAGGPNEQFF
NA	TRBV2	TRBJ1-5	NA	TGTGCCAGCAGTGACAGGACGGGCAATCAGCCCCAGCATTTT	CASSDRTGNQPQHF
NA	TRBV4-2	TRBJ1-2	NA	TGTGCCAGCAGCCAAGATTCCCGTGACTATGGCTACACCTTC	CASSQDSRDYGYTF
NA	TRBV19	TRBJ1-4	TRBD1	TGTGCCAGTAGACGAACGGGACAGCGCCTTGAAAAACTGTTTTTT	CASRRTGQRLEKLFF
NA	TRBV27	TRBJ2-5	NA	TGTGCCAGCAGTCCCCCCGGGGGCCGAGGGGAGACCCAGTACTTC	CASSPPGGRGETQYF
NA	TRBV19	TRBJ2-2	NA	TGTGCCAGTAGTATAGGCAGCACCGGGGAGCTGTTTTTT	CASSIGSTGELFF
NA	TRBV4-2	TRBJ2-1	TRBD2	TGTGCCAGCAGCCAAGAAGGGGCTAGCGGGGGGAACAATGAGCAGTTCTTC	CASSQEGASGGNNEQFF
NA	TRBV7-9	TRBJ2-1	TRBD2	TGTGCCGGAAGTACGACGGGACTAGCGGAGGAGCAGTTCTTC	CAGSTTGLAEEQFF
NA	TRBV6-6	TRBJ2-5	NA	TGTGCCAGCAGTTTTGGAGAGACCCAGTACTTC	CASSFGETQYF
NA	TRBV10-1	TRBJ2-3	NA	TGCGCCAGCAGTTACCGCGGGGTTAGGGAGACCCCTAGCACAGATACGCAGTATTTT	CASSYRGVRETPSTDTQYF
NA	TRBV18	TRBJ1-1	NA	TGTGCCAGCTCGCCGGGAAGGGTCACTGAAGCTTTCTTT	CASSPGRVTEAFF
NA	TRBV7-2	TRBJ2-7	NA	TGTGCCAGCAGCTTAGGGGCAGTTTCCTACGAGCAGTACTTC	CASSLGAVSYEQYF
NA	TRBV12-2	TRBJ2-2	NA	TGTGCAAGTCGGAGGGACACCGGGGAGCTGTTTTTT	CASRRDTGELFF
NA	TRBV5-1	TRBJ2-7	NA	TGCGCCAGCAGCTTAATGTCTCAGGCGACCTACGAGCAGTACTTC	CASSLMSQATYEQYF
NA	TRBV29-1	TRBJ1-1	TRBD1	TGCAGCGTTGTGGGGGCGAGTGTGGGACAGGGAACAACGGCTTTCTTT	CSVVGASVGQGTTAFF
NA	TRBV7-9	TRBJ2-3	TRBD2	TGTGCCAGCAGCTTAGGGCTAGCGGGGACGCAGTATTTT	CASSLGLAGTQYF
NA	TRBV6-1	TRBJ2-2	TRBD1	TGTGCCAGCAGTGGACAGGGGGCTTCGAACACCGGGGAGCTGTTTTTT	CASSGQGASNTGELFF